The clone carrying this T cell receptor (beta chain) was detected only a few times. Germline CDR1 reads SNHLY; CDR2 reads FYNNEI. Trimming took 5 bases from V and 1 from J, leaving 14 bases between them. This CDR3 is 16 amino acids long. The sample belongs to a study of blood T cell repertoires in COVID-19. Clones were read by immunoSEQ multiplex PCR, and TCRdb kept only the in-frame ones, dropping some. The profile shows about 170,000 clones, around 87% of them singletons. This chain uses TRBV2 with TRBJ1-4; D is unclear. The sequencing input was peripheral blood. The clonotype comes from a woman aged 80 or older with COVID-19, enrolled during active disease. The CDR3: CASSLESIQTNEKLFF. CDR3 in DNA: TGTGCCAGCAGTCTCGAGTCGATCCAAACTAATGAAAAACTGTTTTTT.